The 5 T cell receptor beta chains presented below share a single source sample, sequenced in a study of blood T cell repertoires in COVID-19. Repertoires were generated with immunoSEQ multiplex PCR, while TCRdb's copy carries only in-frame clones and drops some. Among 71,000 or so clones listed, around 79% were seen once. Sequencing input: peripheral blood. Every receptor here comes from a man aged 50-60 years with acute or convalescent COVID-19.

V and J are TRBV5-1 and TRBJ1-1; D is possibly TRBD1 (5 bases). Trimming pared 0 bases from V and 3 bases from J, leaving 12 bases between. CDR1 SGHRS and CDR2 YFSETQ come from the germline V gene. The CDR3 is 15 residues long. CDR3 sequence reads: CASSLDRQGDTEAFF. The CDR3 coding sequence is TGCGCCAGCAGCTTGGATAGGCAGGGTGACACTGAAGCTTTCTTT.

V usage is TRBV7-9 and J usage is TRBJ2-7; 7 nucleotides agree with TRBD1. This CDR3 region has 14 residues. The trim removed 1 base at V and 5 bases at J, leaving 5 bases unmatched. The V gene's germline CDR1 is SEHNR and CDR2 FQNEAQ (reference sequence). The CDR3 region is CASSLVQGLDEQYF. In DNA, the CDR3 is TGTGCCAGCAGCTTAGTACAGGGGCTCGACGAGCAGTACTTC.

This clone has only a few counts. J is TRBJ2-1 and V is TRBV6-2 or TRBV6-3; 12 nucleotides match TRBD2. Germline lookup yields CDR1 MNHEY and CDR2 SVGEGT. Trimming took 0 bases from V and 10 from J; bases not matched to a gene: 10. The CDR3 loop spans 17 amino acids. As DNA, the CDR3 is TGTGCCAGCAGTTACTCCCTCAGACTAGCGGGAGTACGGGAGCAGTTCTTC. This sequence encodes CASSYSLRLAGVREQFF.

CDR3 in amino acids: CASSLSGLVFQQFF. Here the CDR3 DNA reads TGTGCCAGCAGTTTATCGGGACTAGTCTTTCAGCAGTTCTTC. This chain links TRBV28 with TRBJ2-1; 8 bases are shared with TRBD2. Germline V gene sequence: CDR1 MDHEN, CDR2 SYDVKM. The J segment lost 11 bases and the V segment lost 1 base, leaving 7 bases of the junction unmatched. CDR3 length equals 14 residues.

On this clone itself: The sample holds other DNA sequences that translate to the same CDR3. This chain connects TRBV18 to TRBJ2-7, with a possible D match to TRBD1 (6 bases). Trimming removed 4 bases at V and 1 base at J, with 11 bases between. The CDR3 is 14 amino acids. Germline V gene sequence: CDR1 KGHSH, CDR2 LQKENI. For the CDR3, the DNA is TGTGCCAGCTCACTCCAGGGGAATTCCTACGAGCAGTACTTC. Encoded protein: CASSLQGNSYEQYF.